Listed here is a single T cell receptor (beta chain). Its specific antigen is unknown. No per-base quality is available; no much larger clone lies one base away. In the germline V gene, CDR1 corresponds to SGHAT and CDR2 to FQNNGV. The CDR3, from cysteine to phenylalanine, totals 16 residues. The CDR3 DNA has 48 bases and is translated from base 1. V loses 3 bases at its end and J loses 1 base; junction bases beyond the gene matches: 7. TCRbeta CDR3 regions were amplified from genomic DNA by means of the immunoSEQ Assay, a bias-controlled multiplex PCR. The study's processing was this. The number of nucleated cells in each sample was estimated from the amplification of reference gene primers within the assay. Sequence reads were collapsed and filtered to measure the absolute abundance of every unique TCRbeta CDR3 rearrangement. Productive Simpson clonality was computed per sample as the square root of Simpson's diversity index over productive rearrangements. Drawn from immuneACCESS, this table holds only the in-frame rearrangements with V and J called that TCRdb kept. Clones are partly lost; checked studies trace under half to an unresolved V gene and leave the rest unexplained. D and trimming were read from the DNA, whereas the V and J calls and clone size are those reported in that table. Present in this sample are 100,000 to 150,000 clones, roughly 90% of which were seen just once. The top ten constitute around 2.1% of the sample.

The data stem from a study of blood T cell repertoires in COVID-19 (TCRdb year 2020). Broadly, across the study: Samples covering the acute and convalescent phases of COVID-19 were provided by collaborators in the United States, Italy and Spain. The material from the prospective study consisted of cDNA or gDNA derived from T cells, B-cell-depleted T cells, or PBMCs. The dataset comprised deeply sampled blood TCRbeta repertoires from subjects exposed to, actively infected with, or recovered from COVID-19. The repertoires were made available in a free public database intended to serve as a resource for research on the immune response to SARS-CoV-2. Samples came from the ongoing ImmuneRACE study (first 160 participants) plus 1,254 subjects from 6 global collaborators. Sample metadata almost always included a de-identified subject ID, COVID-19 status, age in years and sex. HLA class I and class II types, where available, came from metadata supplied by the sample provider rather than from assay-based typing.

The collaborating institutions used their own protocols to collect whole blood in K2EDTA tubes. Collaborator samples were shipped for TCRbeta analysis as frozen whole blood, isolated PBMCs, or DNA extracted from either sample type. General findings and caveats noted by the study authors: How much clinical and demographic metadata was included differed by source and by participant, and the metadata was provided uncurated.

The clonotype comes from an older man with active COVID-19. Sequencing input: peripheral blood. The chain was built from TRBV11-2 and TRBJ2-5; the central 8 bases match TRBD1. In nucleotides, the sequence is TGTGCCAGCAGCTTGGGCCCCGGACAGGGCCAAGAGACCCAGTACTTC. Its protein is CASSLGPGQGQETQYF. With the rest looked up from the reference TRBV11-2 and TRBJ2-5 genes rather than sequenced, the full variable domain is EAGVAQSPRYKIIEKRQSVAFWCNPISGHATLYWYQQILGQGPKLLIQFQNNGVVDDSQLPKDRFSAERLKGVDSTLKIQPAKLEDSAVYLCASSLGPGQGQETQYFGPGTRLLVL.